These T cell receptor beta chains were read from a single sample in a study of blood T cell repertoires in COVID-19. Assay used: immunoSEQ multiplex PCR; TCRdb lists only in-frame clones, some missing. The data show approximately 360,000 clones, 85% to 90% seen once. The sample consisted of PBMCs or T cells enriched from blood (not recorded which). The origin of the receptors is a woman aged 25 to 39 with acute COVID-19. Each CDR3 is given with its conserved first and last residue. Each record gives: V gene, D gene, clone size, J gene, CDR3 DNA, CDR3 protein. The D gene is left open where the match is weak. Clone size is given for some rows only: seen once, a few or many times, or a class if the clone is expanded.

TRBV12-3/TRBV12-4	.	.	TRBJ2-1	TGTGCCAGCAGCATTACAGGGTATGAGCAGTTCTTC	CASSITGYEQFF
TRBV9	TRBD2	.	TRBJ2-1	TGTGCCAGCAGCGTAGCTACCCAGCGGGGAGCCATCGGGGATGAGCAGTTCTTC	CASSVATQRGAIGDEQFF
TRBV6-5	.	.	TRBJ1-1	TGTGCCAGCAGAAGTTCGGGCACTGAAGCTTTCTTT	CASRSSGTEAFF
TRBV3-1/TRBV3-2	TRBD2	.	TRBJ2-7	TGTGCCAGCAGCCCGCTAGCGGGGGGGACCTACGAGCAGTACTTC	CASSPLAGGTYEQYF
TRBV4-1	TRBD1	.	TRBJ2-4	TGCGCCAGCAGTTCCAGGACAGGGTGGCAGGCCAAAAACATTCAGTACTTC	CASSSRTGWQAKNIQYF
TRBV30	TRBD1	few	TRBJ1-6	TGTGCCTGGAGTCGATGGGACAGGGAGGATTCACCCCTCCACTTT	CAWSRWDREDSPLHF
TRBV6-5	TRBD1	once	TRBJ1-1	TGTGCCAGCAGTTACTTGACAGGGGCTGGCACTGAAGCTTTCTTT	CASSYLTGAGTEAFF
TRBV19	.	.	TRBJ2-7	TGTGCCAGTAGTTTCCCAGGCCGCTCCTACGAGCAGTACTTC	CASSFPGRSYEQYF
TRBV10-3	.	.	TRBJ2-7	TGTGCCATCAGTGTAGGTAGCCCCTACGAGCAGTACTTC	CAISVGSPYEQYF
TRBV24-1	.	few	TRBJ2-1	TGTGCCACCAGTGAGGGACTGAACTACAATGAGCAGTTCTTC	CATSEGLNYNEQFF
TRBV5-1	.	once	TRBJ2-3	TGCGCCAGCAGCTTGGGACCGGGACACCGCACAGATACGCAGTATTTT	CASSLGPGHRTDTQYF
TRBV10-2	TRBD1	.	TRBJ2-7	TGCGCCAGCAGTGAGGGGGGACAGGTCCCCTACGAGCAGTACTTC	CASSEGGQVPYEQYF
TRBV6-5	TRBD1	.	TRBJ2-7	TGTGCCAGCAGTTACTCGGGGACAGGGGGCCACGAGCAGTACTTC	CASSYSGTGGHEQYF
TRBV3-1/TRBV3-2	.	.	TRBJ2-2	TGTGCCAGCAGCCATGGTACCAGGGGCGGGGAGCTGTTTTTT	CASSHGTRGGELFF
TRBV7-2	.	once	TRBJ2-1	TGTGCCAGCAGCTTTAAGGGGTGGGATGAGCAGTTCTTC	CASSFKGWDEQFF
TRBV7-3	.	.	TRBJ2-6	TGTGCCAGCAGCCCACCATTGAGCGGGGCCAACGTCCTGACTTTC	CASSPPLSGANVLTF
TRBV18	TRBD1	.	TRBJ1-6	TGTGCCAGCTCACCACTTGCAGGACAGGCCGATAATTCACCCCTCCACTTT	CASSPLAGQADNSPLHF
TRBV29-1	TRBD1	.	TRBJ1-1	TGCAGCGTTGAAGACGAGACAGGGGGCACTGAAGCTTTCTTT	CSVEDETGGTEAFF